This section outlines one T cell receptor beta chain sequence together with its context. The CDR3 has 15 amino acids. The junction had 7 bases not matched to a gene; V was cut back by 1 base and J by 5 bases. CDR1 SGDLS and CDR2 YYNGEE come from the germline V gene. The data derive from a study of blood T cell repertoires in COVID-19. Study summary: The United States, Italy and Spain were the sources of the acute and convalescent COVID-19 samples.

Clones were sequenced by immunoSEQ multiplex PCR, and TCRdb holds only the in-frame ones, with some missing. Of a few hundred thousand clones listed, 88% are singletons. Sequenced input: peripheral blood. This TCR came from a woman aged 50 to 60 with COVID-19, enrolled during active disease. The rearrangement links TRBV9 to TRBJ1-1, with 8 positions matching TRBD1. CDR3 coding DNA: TGTGCCAGCAGCGTACAAACAGGGGGTGGTACTGAAGCTTTCTTT. Amino acids: CASSVQTGGGTEAFF.